The subject of this entry is one T cell receptor (beta chain). This record comes from a study of blood T cell repertoires in COVID-19. As for the study in general: Collection of acute and convalescent COVID-19 samples took place in the United States, Italy and Spain.

V was clipped by 4 bases and J by 2 bases; unmatched bases: 10. CDR1 is LNHDA, CDR2 SQIVND, per germline (reference sequence). The CDR3 consists of 16 residues. The table came from immunoSEQ multiplex PCR; TCRdb's copy has only in-frame clones and leaves some out. The sample includes around 220,000 clones, about 86% seen only once; the top ten take roughly 10%. Seattle enrolled patients during active infection and tracked them longitudinally. The receptor's source is a woman aged 50 to 60 with COVID-19, enrolled during active disease. J is TRBJ1-2 and V is TRBV19, with 7 bases aligning to TRBD1. The sequenced sample consisted of peripheral blood. DNA of the CDR3: TGTGCCAGTAGTAGCACCGGGACAGTTCTCAACTATGGCTACACCTTC. Amino acid sequence: CASSSTGTVLNYGYTF.